One and the same sample provided the 17 T cell receptor beta chains below, sequenced in a study of blood T cell repertoires in COVID-19 (dated by TCRdb to the early 2020s). Library construction relied on the immunoSEQ multiplex PCR assay. The source is immuneACCESS, and TCRdb retained only in-frame sequences with V and J called. Part of the clones is not carried over; for the studies checked, unresolved V genes explain less than half of this, and the remainder is unexplained. The sample table shows 270,000 or so clones, and about 87% are seen once. Around 1.2% of the sample is held by the ten biggest clonotypes. The source material was PBMCs or T cells enriched from blood (not recorded which). These receptors were collected from a middle-aged woman with acute COVID-19.

This clone was seen only once. The rearrangement joins TRBV13 to TRBJ2-3; D remains unclear. CDR1 is PRHDT, CDR2 FYEKMQ, per germline (reference sequence). With 3 bases removed from V and 2 bases from J, the gap between germline ends came to 6 bases. The CDR3 is 13 amino acids. The CDR3 is CASSFGNTDTQYF. CDR3 sequence (DNA): TGTGCCAGCAGCTTTGGCAACACAGATACGCAGTATTTT.

The gene calls are TRBV28 and TRBJ2-4, with 7 bases that match TRBD1. The CDR3 length is 14 residues. CDR1 MDHEN and CDR2 SYDVKM come from the germline V gene. V gave up 7 bases and J gave up 8 bases; unmatched junction bases: 11. Here the CDR3 reads CASTPHRTGDIQYF. As DNA, the CDR3 is TGTGCCAGCACTCCGCATAGGACAGGAGACATTCAGTACTTC.

The V call is TRBV3-1 (or the pseudogene TRBV3-2), the J call TRBJ1-1, with 9 positions matching TRBD1. With 6 bases clipped from V and 2 bases from J, the junction kept 7 bases outside the gene matches. CDR3 length: 15 amino acids. CDR1 is LGHDT, CDR2 YNNKEL, per germline (reference sequence). The CDR3 nucleotides are TGTGCCAGCAGGGTTAACAGGGGGCACAACACTGAAGCTTTCTTT. Its protein product is CASRVNRGHNTEAFF.

The chain couples TRBV7-8 to TRBJ2-3, with a weak D call TRBD2 (5 bases). The CDR3 length is 14 residues. V lost 5 bases, J lost 2 bases, and 11 bases lay in between. Germline CDR1 is SGHVS and CDR2 is FQNEAQ. This CDR3 is CASSKLGPTDTQYF. The CDR3 DNA sequence: TGTGCCAGCAGCAAACTAGGTCCCACAGATACGCAGTATTTT.

The chain recombines TRBV29-1 with TRBJ1-5; a weak D match, TRBD1 (5 bases). V lost 4 bases to trimming and J lost 4 bases, with 8 bases between them. Germline V CDR1 and CDR2: SQVTM, ANQGSEA. The length of the CDR3 is 12 residues. The CDR3 nucleotides are TGCAGCGTTGGGGAGGGGAATCAGCCCCAGCATTTT. Its protein is CSVGEGNQPQHF. Complete variable domain (other parts from reference TRBV29-1 and TRBJ1-5): SAVISQKPSRDICQRGTSLTIQCQVDSQVTMMFWYRQQPGQSLTLIATANQGSEATYESGFVIDKFPISRPNLTFSTLTVSNMSPEDSSIYLCSVGEGNQPQHFGDGTRLSIL.

The J gene is TRBJ1-2, the V gene TRBV29-1; TRBD1 agrees at 12 bases. V shed 5 bases and J 2 bases; nucleotides not matched to a gene: 9. Per the germline V gene, CDR1 is SQVTM and CDR2 is ANQGSEA. The CDR3 loop spans 16 amino acids. This chain's CDR3 is CSVPGTGGARNYGYTF. CDR3 sequence (DNA): TGCAGCGTTCCCGGGACAGGGGGCGCGAGGAACTATGGCTACACCTTC.

The chain has TRBV9 and TRBJ2-5; 12 bases map to TRBD1. Germline assignment: CDR1 SGDLS and CDR2 YYNGEE. V lost 3 bases and J lost 3; bases outside the gene matches: 6. The CDR3 consists of 16 residues. CDR3 loop: CASSAAGTGGEETQYF. CDR3 bases: TGTGCCAGCAGCGCAGCCGGGACAGGGGGCGAAGAGACCCAGTACTTC. Using reference TRBV9 and TRBJ2-5 for the parts outside the CDR3, the full variable domain is DSGVTQTPKHLITATGQRVTLRCSPRSGDLSVYWYQQSLDQGLQFLIQYYNGEERAKGNILERFSAQQFPDLHSELNLSSLELGDSALYFCASSAAGTGGEETQYFGPGTRLLVL.

There are a few counts of this clone. The rearrangement links TRBV2 to TRBJ2-3; the match to TRBD2 covers 7 bases. This CDR3 has 14 residues. With V trimmed by 3 bases and J by 4 bases, 4 bases remained unmatched. Germline V gene sequence: CDR1 SNHLY, CDR2 FYNNEI. CDR3 nucleotides: TGTGCCAGCAGTGACAGCCTAGCGGCAGATACGCAGTATTTT. It yields the protein CASSDSLAADTQYF.

This rearrangement joins TRBV15 to TRBJ2-5; 8 nucleotides agree with TRBD2. This CDR3 has 16 amino acids. V shed 3 bases, J shed 2 bases, and the junction held 8 bases outside the gene matches. Germline lookup yields CDR1 LNHNV and CDR2 YYDKDF (reference sequence). For the CDR3, the DNA is TGTGCCACCAGCAGGTTCTCTAGCGGGCTTCAAGAGACCCAGTACTTC. This encodes CATSRFSSGLQETQYF.

The chain has TRBV5-4 and TRBJ1-2, with D uncertain. V was pared by 5 bases and J by 4 bases, with 15 bases between. This CDR3 contains 14 residues. Germline V gene lookup returns CDR1 SGHNT and CDR2 YYREEE (reference sequence). The CDR3 region is CASRLDLGSYGYTF. CDR3 DNA sequence: TGTGCCAGCAGACTCGACTTGGGGAGCTATGGCTACACCTTC.

Details on this clone: As the CDR3 is not closed by the conserved phenylalanine or tryptophan, this likely results from a read error. J is TRBJ1-6 and V is TRBV27; D ambiguous. Germline loops: CDR1 MNHEY, CDR2 SMNVEV (reference sequence). The CDR3 covers 18 residues. Trimming took 4 bases from V and 12 from J, leaving 28 bases between them. As DNA, the CDR3 is TGTGCCAGCAGTTCAAAAACCACAGACATTCTACGGCGTTTACCCCTCCACCTT. This codes for CASSSKTTDILRRLPLHL.

A single count supports this clone. The chain employs TRBV6-5 and TRBJ2-5; the match to TRBD2 covers 8 bases. The V segment lost 4 bases and the J segment 1 base; nucleotides outside the gene matches: 5. The germline gives CDR1 MNHEY, CDR2 SVGAGI. The CDR3 is made up of 15 amino acids. The CDR3 DNA sequence: TGTGCCAGCAGTTCCGGGGGGGCATTCCAAGAGACCCAGTACTTC. This codes for CASSSGGAFQETQYF.

The chain carries TRBV23-1 and TRBJ2-1, with D possibly being TRBD1 (6 bases). TRBV23-1 is classed as an ORF, of uncertain function. CDR3 length: 16 residues. Trimming left V 10 bases short and J 8 bases short, with 27 bases between. The CDR3 DNA reads TGCGCCACCGAACGAGACCGGGACAAATCGCGGTATGAGCAGTTCTTC. Amino acid sequence: CATERDRDKSRYEQFF.

V is TRBV19 and J is TRBJ1-3; D ambiguous. The CDR3 runs 16 residues. Looked up from germline, CDR1 is LNHDA and CDR2 is SQIVND (reference sequence). Trimming pared 3 bases from V and 8 bases from J, leaving 20 bases between. CDR3 region: CASSIMMAGVRDTIYF. CDR3 in DNA: TGTGCCAGTAGTATTATGATGGCTGGAGTTCGGGACACCATATATTTT.

The chain couples TRBV28 to TRBJ1-5; D is undetermined. Germline lookup yields CDR1 MDHEN and CDR2 SYDVKM. This CDR3 has 17 amino acids. Trimming took off 1 base at V and 2 bases at J, with 15 bases between the two ends. CDR3 DNA sequence: TGTGCCAGCAGTTTATACCCCGACGGGGTTGGCAATCAGCCCCAGCATTTT. It codes for CASSLYPDGVGNQPQHF.

This clone was counted between two and nine times. The chain employs TRBV28 and TRBJ1-4, with D tentatively TRBD1 (5 bases). The germline V and J ends were trimmed by 6 bases and 5 bases, with 19 bases remaining between them. The CDR3 contains 16 residues. CDR1 and CDR2 from the germline V gene are MDHEN and SYDVKM. The CDR3 loop is CASRKTKTVMNEKLFF. Here the CDR3 DNA reads TGTGCCAGCAGAAAAACTAAGACAGTAATGAATGAAAAACTGTTTTTT.

V usage is TRBV30 and J usage is TRBJ2-1; 13 positions agree with TRBD2. Trimming cost V 2 bases and J 14 bases; bases outside gene matches: 12. CDR3 length equals 15 residues. Germline V gives CDR1 GTSNPN, CDR2 SVGIG (reference sequence). Here the CDR3 reads CAWSNPGTSGDREFF. In DNA, the CDR3 is TGTGCCTGGAGTAACCCCGGGACTAGCGGGGACCGGGAGTTCTTC. Full variable domain (remainder filled in from reference TRBV30 and TRBJ2-1): SQTIHQWPATLVQPVGSPLSLECTVEGTSNPNLYWYRQAAGRGLQLLFYSVGIGQISSEVPQNLSASRPQDRQFILSSKKLLLSDSGFYLCAWSNPGTSGDREFFGPGTRLTVL.